This T cell receptor beta chain originates from a study of blood T cell repertoires in COVID-19. Study overall: The United States, Italy and Spain provided the acute and convalescent COVID-19 samples. Sources were T cells, B-cell-depleted T cells, or PBMCs; the material itself was cDNA or gDNA.

Participants came from 24 US areas, aged about 18 to 100 years. Authors' analysis steps: Amplification of reference gene primers was used by the study to estimate nucleated cell counts. TCRdb's copy holds only in-frame clones and misses some; the assay was immunoSEQ multiplex PCR. The D gene and trimming were derived from the DNA, and the V and J assignments and clone size from that table. The sample contains some 250,000 clones, about nine tenths of which appear only once. The sequence was obtained from a man aged 18 to 29 who had recovered from COVID-19. Input material: PBMCs or T cells enriched from blood (not recorded which).

This chain's CDR3 is CASSDDRGNEKLFF. Written as DNA, the CDR3 is TGTGCCAGCTCAGACGACAGGGGTAATGAAAAACTGTTTTTT. The V and J genes are TRBV18 and TRBJ1-4; the match to TRBD1 covers 8 bases. The CDR3 is made up of 14 amino acids. Looked up from germline, CDR1 is KGHSH and CDR2 is LQKENI. V lost 5 bases to trimming and J lost 4 bases; unmatched junction nucleotides: 3. The variable domain in full, completed from reference TRBV18 and TRBJ1-4, reads NAGVMQNPRHLVRRRGQEARLRCSPMKGHSHVYWYRQLPEEGLKFMVYLQKENIIDESGMPKERFSAEFPKEGPSILRIQQVVRGDSAAYFCASSDDRGNEKLFFGSGTQLSVL.